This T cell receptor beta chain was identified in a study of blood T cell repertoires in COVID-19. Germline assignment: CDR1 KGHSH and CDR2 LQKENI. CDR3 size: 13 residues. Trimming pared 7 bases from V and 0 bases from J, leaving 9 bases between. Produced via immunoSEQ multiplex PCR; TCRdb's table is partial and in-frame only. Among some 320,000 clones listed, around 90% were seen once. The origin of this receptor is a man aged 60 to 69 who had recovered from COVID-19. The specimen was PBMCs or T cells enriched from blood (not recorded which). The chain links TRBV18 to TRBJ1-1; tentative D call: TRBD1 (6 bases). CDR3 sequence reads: CASFGQLNTEAFF. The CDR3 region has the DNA TGTGCCAGCTTTGGACAGCTGAACACTGAAGCTTTCTTT. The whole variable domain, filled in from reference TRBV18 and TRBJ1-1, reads NAGVMQNPRHLVRRRGQEARLRCSPMKGHSHVYWYRQLPEEGLKFMVYLQKENIIDESGMPKERFSAEFPKEGPSILRIQQVVRGDSAAYFCASFGQLNTEAFFGQGTRLTVV.